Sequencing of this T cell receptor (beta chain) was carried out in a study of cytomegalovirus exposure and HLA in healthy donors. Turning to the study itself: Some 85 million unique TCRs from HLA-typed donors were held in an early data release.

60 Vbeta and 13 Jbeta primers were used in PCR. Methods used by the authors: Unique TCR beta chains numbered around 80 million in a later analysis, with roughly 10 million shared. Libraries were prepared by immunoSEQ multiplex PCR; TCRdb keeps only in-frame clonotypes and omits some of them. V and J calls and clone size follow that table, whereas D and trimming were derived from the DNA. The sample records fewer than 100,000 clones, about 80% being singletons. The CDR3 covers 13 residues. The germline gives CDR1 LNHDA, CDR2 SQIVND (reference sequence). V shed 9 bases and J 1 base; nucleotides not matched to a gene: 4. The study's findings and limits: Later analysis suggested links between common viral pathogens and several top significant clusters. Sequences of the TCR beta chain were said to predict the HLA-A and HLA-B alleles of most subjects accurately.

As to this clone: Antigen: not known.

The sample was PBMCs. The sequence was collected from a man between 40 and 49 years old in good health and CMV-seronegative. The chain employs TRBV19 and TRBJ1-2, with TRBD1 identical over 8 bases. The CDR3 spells CARRGTGNYGYTF. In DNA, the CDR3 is TGTGCCAGGAGAGGGACAGGTAACTATGGCTACACCTTC.